What follows are 25 T cell receptor beta chains derived from one specimen sequenced in a study of T cell responses to AZD1222 COVID-19 vaccine. Assay: immunoSEQ multiplex PCR; the TCRdb copy retains only in-frame clones and omits some. The sample carries some 86,000 clones, about nine tenths recorded once. This sample comprised peripheral blood, obtained 28 days after the second AZD1222 dose. The receptors here all came from an adult who received the AZD1222 COVID-19 vaccine.

The chain couples TRBV5-1 to TRBJ1-5; D is ambiguous. The germline CDR1 and CDR2 sequences are SGHRS and YFSETQ. The ends were cut back, 0 bases at V and 2 bases at J, with 9 bases in the middle. CDR3 size: 15 residues. The DNA of the CDR3 is TGCGCCAGCAGCTTGGCCGGCCTCGGCAATCAGCCCCAGCATTTT. Amino acid sequence: CASSLAGLGNQPQHF.

Written as DNA, the CDR3 is TGCAGCGTTCCCAGATTCTCGGCCACCACAGATACGCAGTATTTT. It specifies CSVPRFSATTDTQYF. The rearrangement uses TRBV29-1 and TRBJ2-3; D ambiguous. CDR3 length: 15 residues. Germline V gene sequence: CDR1 SQVTM, CDR2 ANQGSEA. V lost 5 bases and J 2 bases, leaving 17 bases between the germline ends.

The chain combines TRBV11-2 with TRBJ2-7, with 12 bases fitting TRBD2. Per the germline V gene, CDR1 is SGHAT and CDR2 is FQNNGV. This CDR3 region has 17 residues. Losses at the gene ends were 0 bases for V and 4 bases for J; bases not matched to a gene: 7. The chain's CDR3 is CASSLDQSGLAGYEQYF. CDR3 DNA: TGTGCCAGCAGCTTAGATCAGTCGGGACTAGCGGGTTACGAGCAGTACTTC.

This chain links TRBV5-1 with TRBJ1-5; D remains ambiguous. V dropped 4 bases and J dropped 4 bases, with 12 bases sitting between them. Germline V lookup: CDR1 SGHRS, CDR2 YFSETQ. The CDR3 extends over 14 amino acids. The CDR3: CASSLDGVNQPQHF. The CDR3 coding sequence is TGCGCCAGCAGCCTCGACGGGGTAAATCAGCCCCAGCATTTT.

The gene calls are TRBV5-1 and TRBJ2-5; D is tentatively TRBD1 or TRBD2 (5 bases each). The CDR3 length is 16 residues. V was trimmed by 1 base and J by 1 base, leaving 14 bases between them. Germline CDR1 SGHRS, CDR2 YFSETQ. The CDR3 DNA follows: TGCGCCAGCAGCTTGTCCCTGGGACCGAGCCAAGAGACCCAGTACTTC. It encodes CASSLSLGPSQETQYF.

J is TRBJ1-2 and V is TRBV6-1; D is possibly TRBD1 (6 bases). V dropped 2 bases and J dropped 2 bases, with 9 bases sitting between them. Germline CDR1 MNHNS, CDR2 SASEGT. The CDR3 runs 14 residues. The CDR3 DNA is TGTGCCAGCAGTGAACCTACAGGGAACTATGGCTACACCTTC. It yields the protein CASSEPTGNYGYTF.

This CDR3 is CASSRTESYEQYF. CDR3 bases: TGTGCCAGCAGTCGGACAGAGTCCTACGAGCAGTACTTC. The gene calls are TRBV6-1 and TRBJ2-7; the D gene is possibly TRBD1 (6 bases). The germline CDR1 and CDR2 sequences are MNHNS and SASEGT. The V and J ends lost 5 bases and 1 base respectively, with 9 bases between them. The CDR3 runs 13 residues.

V is TRBV18 and J is TRBJ1-1; D might be TRBD1 (6 bases). The germline gives CDR1 KGHSH, CDR2 LQKENI. The CDR3 length is 16 residues. The germline V and J ends were trimmed by 3 bases and 0 bases, with 14 bases remaining between them. CDR3 sequence (DNA): TGTGCCAGCTCACCCGGGACAAGCCCCATGAACACTGAAGCTTTCTTT. Protein product: CASSPGTSPMNTEAFF.

This sequence joins TRBV29-1 and TRBJ2-1; TRBD1 agrees at 10 bases. Trimming at V came to 4 bases and at J to 5 bases, leaving 5 bases not matched to a gene. The germline V gene encodes CDR1 SQVTM and CDR2 ANQGSEA. This CDR3 has 14 amino acids. The DNA of the CDR3 is TGCAGCGTTGCCTGGACAGGGGGACACAATGAGCAGTTCTTC. Encoded protein: CSVAWTGGHNEQFF.

The chain is built from TRBV2 and TRBJ1-3; the D gene is possibly TRBD1 (6 bases). Deletions cut 9 bases from V and 2 bases from J, with 11 bases between. Germline CDR1 SNHLY, CDR2 FYNNEI. The CDR3 loop spans 13 amino acids. DNA of the CDR3: TGTGCCAGATACAGGGAGACTGGAAACACCATATATTTT. It translates to CARYRETGNTIYF.

The chain uses TRBV4-3 and TRBJ2-1, with D tentatively TRBD2 (5 bases). The CDR3 has 17 amino acids. Between the trimmed V and J ends, which lost 0 bases and 0 bases, there was a span of 12 bases. The germline V gene encodes CDR1 LGHNA and CDR2 YSLEER. The CDR3 region has the DNA TGCGCCAGCAGCCAAGAACTAGGGTCTAGCTCCTACAATGAGCAGTTCTTC. Protein: CASSQELGSSSYNEQFF.

The genes are TRBV9 and TRBJ1-3; no clear D gene. The CDR3 runs 15 residues. Germline CDR1 reads SGDLS; CDR2 reads YYNGEE. Trimming removed 1 base at V and 0 bases at J, with 8 bases between. CDR3 in DNA: TGTGCCAGCAGCGTAAGAGCCCGCTCTGGAAACACCATATATTTT. It encodes CASSVRARSGNTIYF. Full variable domain (rest looked up from reference TRBV9 and TRBJ1-3): DSGVTQTPKHLITATGQRVTLRCSPRSGDLSVYWYQQSLDQGLQFLIQYYNGEERAKGNILERFSAQQFPDLHSELNLSSLELGDSALYFCASSVRARSGNTIYFGEGSWLTVV.

This clone has just one count. This chain connects TRBV11-3 to TRBJ1-4; TRBD1 is a possible D gene (5 bases). This CDR3 spans 17 amino acids. CDR1 and CDR2 from the germline V gene are SGHNT and YENEEA. The germline V and J ends were trimmed by 3 bases and 0 bases, with 14 bases remaining between them. The DNA of the CDR3 is TGTGCCAGCAGCTTGCGGGGGGAAGTCGCAACTAATGAAAAACTGTTTTTT. Its protein is CASSLRGEVATNEKLFF.

This sequence joins TRBV28 and TRBJ2-5; 7 bases agree with TRBD2. The CDR3 is 15 residues long. V was pared by 7 bases and J by 0 bases, with 8 bases of the junction left unmatched. Germline V gives CDR1 MDHEN, CDR2 SYDVKM. The CDR3 spells CASNYNRGDQETQYF. In DNA form, the CDR3 reads TGTGCCAGCAACTACAACCGGGGGGACCAAGAGACCCAGTACTTC. The full variable domain, its missing parts supplied by reference TRBV28 and TRBJ2-5, is DVKVTQSSRYLVKRTGEKVFLECVQDMDHENMFWYRQDPGLGLRLIYFSYDVKMKEKGDIPEGYSVSREKKERFSLILESASTNQTSMYLCASNYNRGDQETQYFGPGTRLLVL.

About this clone: A read error may explain this, as a much larger clone is one base away. The CDR3 coding sequence is TGTGCCAGCAGCCAGGGGGCAGGAAGGCATGGCTACACCTTC. Translating it yields CASSQGAGRHGYTF. The chain couples TRBV14 to TRBJ1-2; perhaps TRBD1 as D (6 bases). V lost 3 bases and J 6 bases, leaving 14 bases between the germline ends. This CDR3 is 14 amino acids long. Germline loops: CDR1 SGHDN, CDR2 FVKESK.

The V and J genes are TRBV4-1 and TRBJ1-2, with D uncertain. The CDR3 is 14 residues long. Trimming cost V 0 bases and J 4 bases, with 9 bases left between them. CDR1 is MGHRA and CDR2 is YSYEKL in the germline V gene. The DNA for the CDR3 is TGCGCCAGCAGCCAAGATTCGAGTGGCTATGGCTACACCTTC. Its protein product is CASSQDSSGYGYTF.

The J gene is TRBJ2-3, the V gene TRBV3-1 (or the pseudogene TRBV3-2); TRBD2 agrees at 10 bases. Germline V lookup: CDR1 LGHDT, CDR2 YNNKEL (reference sequence). Losses at the gene ends were 6 bases for V and 6 bases for J; bases not matched to a gene: 9. The CDR3 totals 15 residues. CDR3 sequence reads: CASRLSGGASDTQYF. CDR3 DNA: TGTGCCAGCAGACTGAGCGGGGGGGCGTCCGATACGCAGTATTTT.

V gene TRBV18 combines with J gene TRBJ1-5; D not resolved. The CDR3 is 13 residues long. The V gene's germline CDR1 is KGHSH and CDR2 LQKENI. The V end lost 6 bases, the J end lost 5 bases, and 11 bases lay between the germline ends. The CDR3 sequence: CASSEGGDQPQHF. CDR3 nucleotides: TGTGCCAGCTCCGAAGGCGGGGATCAGCCCCAGCATTTT.

Only one count was recorded for this clone. The V and J genes are TRBV19 and TRBJ1-1; a weak D match, TRBD1 (5 bases). Between the trimmed V and J ends, which lost 7 bases and 6 bases, there was a span of 18 bases. The length of the CDR3 is 14 residues. Germline-derived CDR1 and CDR2 are LNHDA and SQIVND (reference sequence). CDR3 amino acids: CASTDSPGFAEAFF. The CDR3 DNA reads TGTGCCAGTACCGACTCTCCAGGGTTCGCTGAAGCTTTCTTT.

This chain uses TRBV12-3 or TRBV12-4 with TRBJ1-1; D might be TRBD1 (5 bases). V was shortened by 3 bases and J by 8 bases, with 10 bases between the two germline ends. The CDR3 spans 12 residues. The CDR3 DNA reads TGTGCCAGCAGTTTTGGGACGGCGGAAGCTTTCTTT. Translation gives CASSFGTAEAFF.

The V and J genes are TRBV11-2 and TRBJ2-2; 8 nucleotides agree with TRBD1. V lost 2 bases and J lost 1; bases outside the gene matches: 3. The CDR3 sequence is 16 residues long. Per germline, CDR1 SGHAT and CDR2 FQNNGV. The CDR3 DNA reads as TGTGCCAGCAGCTTACTTGGGACAGGGAACACCGGGGAGCTGTTTTTT. It specifies CASSLLGTGNTGELFF.

This clone was seen just once. This chain joins TRBV11-2 and TRBJ1-6; possibly TRBD1 for D (6 bases). Trimming stripped 4 bases from V and 4 bases from J, with 11 bases between. Germline-derived CDR1 and CDR2 are SGHAT and FQNNGV. The length of the CDR3 is 15 residues. CDR3: CASSSIQGYNSPLHF. CDR3 nucleotides: TGTGCCAGCAGCTCAATACAGGGTTATAATTCACCCCTCCACTTT.

This chain links TRBV6-1 with TRBJ1-1; TRBD1 is a possible D gene (5 bases). Germline loops: CDR1 MNHNS, CDR2 SASEGT. The CDR3 has 15 residues. Trimming cost V 3 bases and J 4 bases, with 15 bases left between them. The DNA for the CDR3 is TGTGCCAGCAGTGACCCCACCCTCGGGGGCACTGAAGCTTTCTTT. It translates to CASSDPTLGGTEAFF.

J is TRBJ2-3 and V is TRBV2; D not certain. The CDR3 spans 14 residues. CDR1 SNHLY and CDR2 FYNNEI come from the germline V gene. V dropped 4 bases and J dropped 0 bases, with 8 bases sitting between them. CDR3 nucleotides: TGTGCCAGCAGTGGACACGAAAGCACAGATACGCAGTATTTT. This sequence encodes CASSGHESTDTQYF. Looking up the rest from reference TRBV2 and TRBJ2-3 gives the full variable domain: EPEVTQTPSHQVTQMGQEVILRCVPISNHLYFYWYRQILGQKVEFLVSFYNNEISEKSEIFDDQFSVERPDGSNFTLKIRSTKLEDSAMYFCASSGHESTDTQYFGPGTRLTVL.

The sample holds one count of this clone. The chain joins TRBV3-1 (or the pseudogene TRBV3-2) to TRBJ1-4; D ambiguous. Per the germline V gene, CDR1 is LGHDT and CDR2 is YNNKEL (reference sequence). Trimming took off 1 base at V and 7 bases at J, with 7 bases between the two ends. The CDR3 loop spans 13 amino acids. In DNA form, the CDR3 reads TGTGCCAGCAGCCAAGTTAACCCTGAAAAACTGTTTTTT. As protein: CASSQVNPEKLFF.